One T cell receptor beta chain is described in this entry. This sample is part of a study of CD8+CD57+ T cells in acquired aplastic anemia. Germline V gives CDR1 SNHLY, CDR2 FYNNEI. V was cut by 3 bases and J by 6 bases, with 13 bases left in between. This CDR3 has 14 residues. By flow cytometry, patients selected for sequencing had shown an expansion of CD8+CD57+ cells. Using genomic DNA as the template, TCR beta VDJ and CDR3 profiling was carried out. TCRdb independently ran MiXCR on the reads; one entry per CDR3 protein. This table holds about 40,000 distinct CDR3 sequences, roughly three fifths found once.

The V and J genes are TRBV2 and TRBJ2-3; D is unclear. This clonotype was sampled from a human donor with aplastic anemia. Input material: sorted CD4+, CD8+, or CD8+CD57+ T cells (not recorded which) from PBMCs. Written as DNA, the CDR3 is TGTGCCAGCAGTGACCGACAAGCCCTGGATACGCAGTATTTT. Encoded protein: CASSDRQALDTQYF.